Shown below are 8 T cell receptor beta chains from a single sample sequenced in a study of radiotherapy plus CTLA-4 blockade in lung cancer. Profiling relied on immunoSEQ multiplex PCR, and the TCRdb table lists in-frame clones only, not all of them. The table records some 15,000 clones, around 67% of them present only once. The material sequenced was peripheral blood, taken from a patient treated with radiotherapy plus ipilimumab. The source of these receptors is a human donor with non-small cell lung cancer whose response to radiotherapy plus ipilimumab could not be evaluated.

V and J are TRBV5-5 and TRBJ1-3; 7 bases agree with TRBD1. The CDR3 is 17 amino acids. The junction had 9 bases not matched to a gene; V was cut back by 3 bases and J by 0 bases. CDR1 is SGHKS, CDR2 YYEKEE, per germline (reference sequence). CDR3 nucleotides: TGTGCCAGCAGCTCTTTTACAGGGGTAGGCTCTGGAAACACCATATATTTT. This sequence encodes CASSSFTGVGSGNTIYF.

The V and J genes are TRBV6-5 and TRBJ1-2; D not certain. Per germline, CDR1 MNHEY and CDR2 SVGAGI. With 10 bases removed from V and 8 bases from J, the gap between germline ends came to 17 bases. The CDR3 has 12 residues. The CDR3 coding sequence is TGTGCCACCTGGGGAATTACGGGGGGCTACACCTTC. It translates to CATWGITGGYTF.

The chain links TRBV10-3 to TRBJ1-4; D is unclear. The germline V gene encodes CDR1 ENHRY and CDR2 SYGVKD. The CDR3 spans 13 residues. In DNA form, the CDR3 reads TGTGGAGTGGAGAAAGCAACTAATGAAAAACTGTTTTTT. As protein: CGVEKATNEKLFF.

The V call is TRBV5-6, the J call TRBJ1-3, with D uncertain. Trimming left V 1 base short and J 3 bases short, with 11 bases between. The CDR3 has 15 amino acids. CDR1 SGHDT and CDR2 YYEEEE come from the germline V gene. CDR3 region: CASSLFQAGGNTIYF. The CDR3 DNA reads TGTGCCAGCAGCTTGTTTCAGGCCGGTGGAAACACCATATATTTT.

The rearrangement links TRBV4-3 to TRBJ1-2, with TRBD1 matching 7 bases. The CDR3 length is 15 residues. The V and J ends lost 3 bases and 3 bases, in that order; junction bases with no gene match: 7. Germline V gene sequence: CDR1 LGHNA, CDR2 YSLEER. In nucleotides, the CDR3 is TGCGCCAGCAGCCACGGGACAGCACTAGACTATGGCTACACCTTC. This codes for CASSHGTALDYGYTF.

This chain uses TRBV9 with TRBJ1-6, with 8 bases lining up with TRBD1. Germline CDR1 SGDLS, CDR2 YYNGEE. Germline trimming cut 4 bases from V and 7 bases from J; bases unmatched to any gene: 10. The CDR3 runs 16 residues. CDR3 nucleotide sequence: TGTGCCAGCAGCCCGACCGGGACAGGAGAAAATTCACCCCTCCACTTT. It encodes CASSPTGTGENSPLHF.

The V gene is TRBV10-2, the J gene TRBJ2-7, with 7 bases identical to TRBD2. V lost 0 bases and J lost 2; bases outside the gene matches: 4. Germline V gene lookup returns CDR1 WSHSY and CDR2 SAAADI. The CDR3 contains 15 residues. CDR3 amino acids: CASSESSGVTYEQYF. The CDR3 DNA follows: TGCGCCAGCAGTGAGTCGAGCGGGGTAACCTACGAGCAGTACTTC.

The chain is built from TRBV29-1 and TRBJ2-3, with 8 bases that match TRBD1. With 1 base clipped from V and 0 bases from J, the junction kept 3 bases outside the gene matches. CDR1 and CDR2 (germline): SQVTM, ANQGSEA. The CDR3 is 15 amino acids. The CDR3 region is CSVEGGDRSTDTQYF. The CDR3 region has the DNA TGCAGCGTTGAAGGGGGGGACAGGAGCACAGATACGCAGTATTTT.